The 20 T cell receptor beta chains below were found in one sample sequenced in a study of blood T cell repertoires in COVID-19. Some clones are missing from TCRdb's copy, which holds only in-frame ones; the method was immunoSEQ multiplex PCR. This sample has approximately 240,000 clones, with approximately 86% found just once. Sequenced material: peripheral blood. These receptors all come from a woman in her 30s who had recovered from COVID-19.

The CDR3 sequence: CASSDSGVGGYEQYF. The CDR3 DNA is TGCGCCAGCAGCGACAGCGGGGTCGGCGGCTACGAGCAGTACTTC. The V gene is TRBV10-1, the J gene TRBJ2-7; TRBD2 agrees at 7 bases. CDR3 length equals 15 residues. The germline V gene encodes CDR1 WNHNN and CDR2 SYGVQD (reference sequence). Germline trimming cut 6 bases from V and 3 bases from J; bases unmatched to any gene: 11.

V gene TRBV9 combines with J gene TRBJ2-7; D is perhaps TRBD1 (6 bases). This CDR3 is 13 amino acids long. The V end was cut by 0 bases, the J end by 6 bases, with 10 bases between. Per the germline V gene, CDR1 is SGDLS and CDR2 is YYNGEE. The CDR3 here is CASSVDQGSEQYF. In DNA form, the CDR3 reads TGTGCCAGCAGCGTAGACCAGGGGAGCGAGCAGTACTTC.

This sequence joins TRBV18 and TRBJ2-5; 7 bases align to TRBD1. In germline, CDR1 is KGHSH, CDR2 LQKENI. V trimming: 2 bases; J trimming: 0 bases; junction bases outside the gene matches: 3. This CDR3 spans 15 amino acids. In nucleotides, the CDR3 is TGTGCCAGCTCACCAAGTCAGGGGGACCAAGAGACCCAGTACTTC. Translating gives CASSPSQGDQETQYF. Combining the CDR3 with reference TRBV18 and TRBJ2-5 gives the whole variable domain NAGVMQNPRHLVRRRGQEARLRCSPMKGHSHVYWYRQLPEEGLKFMVYLQKENIIDESGMPKERFSAEFPKEGPSILRIQQVVRGDSAAYFCASSPSQGDQETQYFGPGTRLLVL.

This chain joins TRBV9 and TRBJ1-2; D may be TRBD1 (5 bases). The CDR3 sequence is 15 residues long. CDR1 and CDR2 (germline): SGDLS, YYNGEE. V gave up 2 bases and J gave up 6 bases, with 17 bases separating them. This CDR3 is CASSVSSGQFDGYTF. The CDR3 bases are TGTGCCAGCAGCGTCTCCTCCGGACAATTCGATGGCTACACCTTC.

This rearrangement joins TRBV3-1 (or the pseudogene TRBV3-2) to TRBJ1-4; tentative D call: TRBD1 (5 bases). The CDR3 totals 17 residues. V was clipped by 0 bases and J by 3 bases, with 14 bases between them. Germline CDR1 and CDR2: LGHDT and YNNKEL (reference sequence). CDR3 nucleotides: TGTGCCAGCAGCCAAGAAGTGGGCAGGGCGGCTAATGAAAAACTGTTTTTT. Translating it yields CASSQEVGRAANEKLFF.

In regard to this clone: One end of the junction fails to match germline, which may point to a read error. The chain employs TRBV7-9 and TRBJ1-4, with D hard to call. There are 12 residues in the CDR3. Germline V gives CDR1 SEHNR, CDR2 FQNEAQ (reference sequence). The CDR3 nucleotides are TGTGCCAGCAGCGGAGAGGTCGGAATAACCTATTTT. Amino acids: CASSGEVGITYF. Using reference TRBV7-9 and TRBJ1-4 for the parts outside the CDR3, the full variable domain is DTGVSQNPRHKITKRGQNVTFRCDPISEHNRLYWYRQTLGQGPEFLTYFQNEAQLEKSRLLSDRFSAERPKGSFSTLEIQRTEQGDSAMYLCASSGEVGITYFGSGTQLSVL.

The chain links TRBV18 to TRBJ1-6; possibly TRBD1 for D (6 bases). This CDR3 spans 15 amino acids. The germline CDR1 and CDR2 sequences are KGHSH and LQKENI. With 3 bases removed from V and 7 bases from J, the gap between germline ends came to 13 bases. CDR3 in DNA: TGTGCCAGCTCACCCCAACAGGGAGACAATTCACCCCTCCACTTT. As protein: CASSPQQGDNSPLHF. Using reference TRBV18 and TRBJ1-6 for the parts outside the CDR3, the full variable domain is NAGVMQNPRHLVRRRGQEARLRCSPMKGHSHVYWYRQLPEEGLKFMVYLQKENIIDESGMPKERFSAEFPKEGPSILRIQQVVRGDSAAYFCASSPQQGDNSPLHFGNGTRLTVT.

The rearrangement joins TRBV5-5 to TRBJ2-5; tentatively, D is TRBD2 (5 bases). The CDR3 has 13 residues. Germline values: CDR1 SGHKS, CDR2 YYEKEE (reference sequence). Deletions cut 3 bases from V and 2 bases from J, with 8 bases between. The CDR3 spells CASSSTRQETQYF. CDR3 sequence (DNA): TGTGCCAGCAGCTCCACTAGACAAGAGACCCAGTACTTC.

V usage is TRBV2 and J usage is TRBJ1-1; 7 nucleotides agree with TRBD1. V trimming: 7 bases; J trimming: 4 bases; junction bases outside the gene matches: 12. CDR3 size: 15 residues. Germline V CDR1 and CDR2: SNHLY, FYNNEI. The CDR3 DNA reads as TGTGCCAGCAAGCTGCAGGGGGGTGTGGGCACTGAAGCTTTCTTT. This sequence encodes CASKLQGGVGTEAFF.

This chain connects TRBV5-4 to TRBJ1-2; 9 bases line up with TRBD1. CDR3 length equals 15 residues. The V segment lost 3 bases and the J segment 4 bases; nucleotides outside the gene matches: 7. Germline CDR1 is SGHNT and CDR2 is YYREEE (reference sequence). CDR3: CASSSQGALRYGYTF. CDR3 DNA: TGTGCCAGCAGCTCACAGGGGGCCCTGCGCTATGGCTACACCTTC.

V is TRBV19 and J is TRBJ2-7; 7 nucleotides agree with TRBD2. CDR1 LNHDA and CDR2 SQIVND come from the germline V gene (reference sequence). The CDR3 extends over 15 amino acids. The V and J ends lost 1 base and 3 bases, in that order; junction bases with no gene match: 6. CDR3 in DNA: TGTGCCAGTAGTATAGTCGGGACTAACCTCTACGAGCAGTACTTC. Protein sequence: CASSIVGTNLYEQYF. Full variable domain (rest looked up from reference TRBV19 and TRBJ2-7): DGGITQSPKYLFRKEGQNVTLSCEQNLNHDAMYWYRQDPGQGLRLIYYSQIVNDFQKGDIAEGYSVSREKKESFPLTVTSAQKNPTAFYLCASSIVGTNLYEQYFGPGTRLTVT.

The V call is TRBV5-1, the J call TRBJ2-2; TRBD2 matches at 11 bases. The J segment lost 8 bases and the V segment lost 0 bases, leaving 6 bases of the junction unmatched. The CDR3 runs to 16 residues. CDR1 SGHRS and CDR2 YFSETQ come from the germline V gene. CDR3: CASSLVASGGSGELFF. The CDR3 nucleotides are TGCGCCAGCAGCTTGGTCGCTAGCGGGGGGTCAGGGGAGCTGTTTTTT.

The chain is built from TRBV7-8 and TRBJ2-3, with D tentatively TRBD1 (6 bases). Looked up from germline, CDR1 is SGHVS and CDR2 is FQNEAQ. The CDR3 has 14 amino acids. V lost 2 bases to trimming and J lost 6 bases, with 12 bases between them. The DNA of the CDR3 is TGTGCCAGCAGCTTACGCAGGGGTGTTGATACGCAGTATTTT. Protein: CASSLRRGVDTQYF.

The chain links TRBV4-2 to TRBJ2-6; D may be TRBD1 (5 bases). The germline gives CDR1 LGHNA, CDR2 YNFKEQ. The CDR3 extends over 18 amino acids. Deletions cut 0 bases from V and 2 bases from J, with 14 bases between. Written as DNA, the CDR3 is TGTGCCAGCAGCCAAGAGGGAATATTAGGGGCTGGGGCCAACGTCCTGACTTTC. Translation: CASSQEGILGAGANVLTF.

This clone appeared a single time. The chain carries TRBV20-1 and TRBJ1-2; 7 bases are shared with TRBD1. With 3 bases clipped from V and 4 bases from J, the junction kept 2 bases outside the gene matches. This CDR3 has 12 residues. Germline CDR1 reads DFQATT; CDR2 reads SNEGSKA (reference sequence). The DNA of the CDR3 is TGCAGTGCTAGTAGACAGGGCTATGGCTACACCTTC. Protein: CSASRQGYGYTF.

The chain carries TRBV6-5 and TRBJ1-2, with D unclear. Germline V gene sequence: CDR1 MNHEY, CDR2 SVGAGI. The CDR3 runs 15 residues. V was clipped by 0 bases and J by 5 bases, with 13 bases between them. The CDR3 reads CASSYSEGFAYGYTF. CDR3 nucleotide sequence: TGTGCCAGCAGTTACTCTGAGGGATTCGCATATGGCTACACCTTC.

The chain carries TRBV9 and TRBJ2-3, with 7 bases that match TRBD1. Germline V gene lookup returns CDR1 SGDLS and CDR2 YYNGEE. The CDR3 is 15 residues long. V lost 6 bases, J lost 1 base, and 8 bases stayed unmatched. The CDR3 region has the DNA TGTGCCAGCACACCCCATGGACAGGGCACAGATACGCAGTATTTT. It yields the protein CASTPHGQGTDTQYF.

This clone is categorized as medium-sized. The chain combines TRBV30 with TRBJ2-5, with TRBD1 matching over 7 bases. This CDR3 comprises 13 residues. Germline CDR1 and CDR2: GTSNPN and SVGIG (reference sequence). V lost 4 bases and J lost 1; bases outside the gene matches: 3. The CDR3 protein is CAWKTGVQETQYF. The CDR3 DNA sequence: TGTGCCTGGAAAACAGGGGTCCAAGAGACCCAGTACTTC.

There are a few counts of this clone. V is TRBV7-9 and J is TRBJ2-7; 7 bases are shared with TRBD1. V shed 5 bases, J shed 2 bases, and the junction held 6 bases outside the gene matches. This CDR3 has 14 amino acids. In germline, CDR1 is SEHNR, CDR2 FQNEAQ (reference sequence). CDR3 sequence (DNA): TGTGCCAGCAGCATCCCGGGACAGACCTACGAGCAGTACTTC. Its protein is CASSIPGQTYEQYF.

The CDR3 region is CASSGQVLRTEAFF. As DNA, the CDR3 is TGTGCCAGCAGCGGACAGGTTTTGAGAACTGAAGCTTTCTTT. V usage is TRBV7-9 and J usage is TRBJ1-1; 7 positions agree with TRBD1. Germline CDR1 and CDR2: SEHNR and FQNEAQ (reference sequence). The trim removed 5 bases at V and 5 bases at J, leaving 8 bases unmatched. This CDR3 has 14 residues.